This TCR beta chain was profiled in a study of cytotoxic CD8 clonotypes in ibrutinib-treated CLL. As regards this clone: The antigen is undetermined.

Notes on the study in general: Higher clonality was seen at ibrutinib response and a return toward baseline at progression.

CDR1 is MNHNS, CDR2 SASEGT, per germline. The CDR3 spans 18 residues. Trimming removed 1 base from V and 7 bases from J; junction bases left unmatched: 13. Profiling relied on immunoSEQ multiplex PCR, and the TCRdb table lists in-frame clones only, not all of them. The repertoire has over 65,000 clones, about 64% of them found once; the top ten carry around 5.8%. This TCR was recovered from a human donor with chronic lymphocytic leukemia. The sample in question was PBMCs, obtained after 12 months of ibrutinib treatment. V and J are TRBV6-1 and TRBJ2-2, with TRBD2 matching over 9 bases. CDR3 bases: TGTGCCAGCAGTGAAGAGGGAGCGGGGGGAAGTTGGGGCGGGGAGCTGTTTTTT. Its translation: CASSEEGAGGSWGGELFF.